The clone carrying this T cell receptor (beta chain) was picked up many times. Conversion of TCR transcripts into cDNA relied on 5'RACE template switching, which added a universal primer site and UMIs. One entry per CDR3 protein results from TCRdb running MiXCR on the 5' RACE reads. The sample lists some 240,000 distinct CDR3 sequences, 3.6% seen once, with 19% in the top ten. The data were obtained in a study of T cells after yellow fever vaccination. Germline V CDR1 and CDR2: LGHNA, YSLEER. The junction had 2 bases not matched to a gene; V was cut back by 4 bases and J by 1 base. The CDR3 length is 15 residues.

The sample in question was PBMCs, obtained 15 days after the yellow fever booster vaccination. The TCR originated in a man aged 18 to 30 who received the YFV17D yellow fever vaccine. The chain carries TRBV4-3 and TRBJ2-2; 8 positions match TRBD1. CDR3 coding DNA: TGCGCCAGCAGCCGGGACAGGTTGAACACCGGGGAGCTGTTTTTT. It encodes CASSRDRLNTGELFF.